The 9 T cell receptor beta chains in this list originate from one sample, sequenced in a study of blood T cell repertoires in COVID-19. Produced via immunoSEQ multiplex PCR; TCRdb's table is partial and in-frame only. Among about 64,000 clones listed, 75% to 95% were seen once. Sequencing used peripheral blood. The receptor set was obtained from a woman aged 80 or over with active COVID-19.

J is TRBJ1-2 and V is TRBV19, with 7 bases aligning to TRBD1. J lost 8 bases, V lost 4 bases, and 16 bases had no gene match. The CDR3 has 16 residues. Germline values: CDR1 LNHDA, CDR2 SQIVND (reference sequence). The CDR3 region is CASSSRVGTEIMGYTF. CDR3 bases: TGTGCCAGTAGTAGCCGAGTAGGGACAGAAATAATGGGCTACACCTTC.

This chain uses TRBV2 with TRBJ2-5, with a tentative D call TRBD1 (6 bases). V was cut by 7 bases and J by 1 base, with 22 bases left in between. CDR3 length equals 17 residues. CDR1 is SNHLY and CDR2 is FYNNEI in the germline V gene. CDR3 region: CASIPGSGRGSQETQYF. The CDR3 DNA sequence: TGTGCCAGCATCCCTGGGTCGGGCAGGGGCTCCCAAGAGACCCAGTACTTC.

The chain combines TRBV7-2 with TRBJ2-1, with D tentatively TRBD2 (7 bases). The CDR3 contains 16 residues. Between the trimmed V and J ends, which lost 1 base and 6 bases, there was a span of 16 bases. CDR1 is SGHTA, CDR2 FQGNSA, per germline. The CDR3 sequence: CASSLEGMGGPNEQFF. The CDR3 DNA is TGTGCCAGCAGCTTAGAAGGTATGGGGGGGCCCAATGAGCAGTTCTTC. Full variable domain (missing parts from reference TRBV7-2 and TRBJ2-1): GAGVSQSPSNKVTEKGKDVELRCDPISGHTALYWYRQSLGQGLEFLIYFQGNSAPDKSGLPSDRFSAERTGGSVSTLTIQRTQQEDSAVYLCASSLEGMGGPNEQFFGPGTRLTVL.

The chain employs TRBV7-2 and TRBJ2-3, with D hard to call. This CDR3 comprises 15 residues. Trimming removed 2 bases at V and 6 bases at J, with 15 bases between. Germline V gene lookup returns CDR1 SGHTA and CDR2 FQGNSA. CDR3 sequence reads: CASSLRLGDGDTQYF. The CDR3 DNA sequence: TGTGCCAGCAGCTTAAGATTAGGTGACGGGGATACGCAGTATTTT.

Comment on this clone: This CDR3 is also generated by other DNA sequences in the sample. This sequence joins TRBV4-1 and TRBJ2-1, with 11 positions matching TRBD2. The CDR3 totals 15 residues. Germline trimming cut 4 bases from V and 5 bases from J; bases unmatched to any gene: 4. Germline lookup yields CDR1 MGHRA and CDR2 YSYEKL. The CDR3 sequence is CASSRTSGLNNEQFF. Written as DNA, the CDR3 is TGCGCCAGCAGCCGGACTAGCGGGCTGAACAATGAGCAGTTCTTC.

The gene calls are TRBV3-1 (or the pseudogene TRBV3-2) and TRBJ2-2; 9 nucleotides align to TRBD1. J gave up 3 bases and V 6 bases, and 2 bases lay outside the gene matches. The germline V gene has CDR1 LGHDT and CDR2 YNNKEL (reference sequence). The CDR3 sequence is 14 residues long. CDR3 amino acids: CASRWTGDTGELFF. As DNA, the CDR3 is TGTGCCAGCAGGTGGACAGGGGACACCGGGGAGCTGTTTTTT.

The genes are TRBV9 and TRBJ1-5, with D tentatively TRBD1 (5 bases). Germline V CDR1 and CDR2: SGDLS, YYNGEE. V lost 4 bases and J lost 8, with 16 bases in between. This CDR3 is built from 14 residues. The CDR3 DNA sequence: TGTGCCAGCAGCCTTGACAGTTCTGTGGAGCCCCAGCATTTT. Translated: CASSLDSSVEPQHF.

The gene calls are TRBV4-2 and TRBJ2-6; TRBD1 agrees at 7 bases. J gave up 4 bases and V 4 bases, and 10 bases lay outside the gene matches. Looked up from germline, CDR1 is LGHNA and CDR2 is YNFKEQ. The CDR3 runs to 17 residues. This CDR3 reads CASSLARDRDGANVLTF. The CDR3 DNA reads TGTGCCAGCAGCCTTGCGCGTGACAGGGACGGGGCCAACGTCCTGACTTTC.

The V and J genes are TRBV6-5 and TRBJ2-7; 9 bases fit TRBD1. After removal of 6 bases from V and 2 bases from J, the junction contained 5 bases not matched to a gene. CDR3 length equals 14 residues. Germline V gene lookup returns CDR1 MNHEY and CDR2 SVGAGI. Here the CDR3 DNA reads TGTGCCAGCAGCCCCCGGGACAGGGCCTACGAGCAGTACTTC. Translation: CASSPRDRAYEQYF.